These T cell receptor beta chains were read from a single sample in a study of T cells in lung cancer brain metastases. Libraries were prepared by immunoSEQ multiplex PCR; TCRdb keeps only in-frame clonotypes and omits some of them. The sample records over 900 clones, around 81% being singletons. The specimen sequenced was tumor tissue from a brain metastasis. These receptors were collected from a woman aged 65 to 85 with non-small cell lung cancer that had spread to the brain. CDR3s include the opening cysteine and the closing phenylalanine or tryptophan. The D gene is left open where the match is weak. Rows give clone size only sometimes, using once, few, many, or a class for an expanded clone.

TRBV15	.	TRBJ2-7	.	TGTGCCACCAGCAGAGATACATCTAGGACAGCAGGCGAGCAGTACTTC	CATSRDTSRTAGEQYF
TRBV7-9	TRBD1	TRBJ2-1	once	TGTGCCAGCAGCTTTGACAGGGTATTCGGTGAGCAGTTCTTC	CASSFDRVFGEQFF
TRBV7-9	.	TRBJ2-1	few	TGTGCCAGCAGCTTCGGACTAAAGAAGAACAATGAGCAGTTCTTC	CASSFGLKKNNEQFF
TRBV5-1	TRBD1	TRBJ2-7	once	TGCGCCAGCAGCTTGATCACGGGACAGGGCTACGAGCAGTACTTC	CASSLITGQGYEQYF
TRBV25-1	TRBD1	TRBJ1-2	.	TGTGCCAGCAGTGGGGGGACAGGGATCTATGGCTACACCTTC	CASSGGTGIYGYTF
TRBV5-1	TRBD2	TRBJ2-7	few	TGCGCCAGCAGCACGGGGGGAGACTCGTCCATGTACGAGCAGTACTTC	CASSTGGDSSMYEQYF
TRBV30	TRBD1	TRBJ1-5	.	TGTGCCTGGAGCGACGACAGGGCCCAGCCCCAGCATTTT	CAWSDDRAQPQHF
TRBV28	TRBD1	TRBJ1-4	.	TGTGCCAGCAGTTTGACAGGGGAAAATGAAAAACTGTTTTTT	CASSLTGENEKLFF
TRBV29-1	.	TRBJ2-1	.	TGCAGCGCTCGTACGGGGGGCGCGTACAATGAGCAGTTCTTC	CSARTGGAYNEQFF
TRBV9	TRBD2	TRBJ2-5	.	TGTGCCAGCAGCGACCGAGGACTAGGGGTGGAGACCCAGTACTTC	CASSDRGLGVETQYF
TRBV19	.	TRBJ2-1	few	TGTGCCAGTAGTATGGTGGGAGTCCAAGCGGCCTCCTACAATGAGCAGTTCTTC	CASSMVGVQAASYNEQFF
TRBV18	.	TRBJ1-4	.	TGTGCCAGCTCATCACAGGACCTTAATGAAAAACTGTTTTTT	CASSSQDLNEKLFF
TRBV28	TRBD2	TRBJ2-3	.	TGTGCCAGCAGTTTCGGGACTAGCACCACAGATACGCAGTATTTT	CASSFGTSTTDTQYF
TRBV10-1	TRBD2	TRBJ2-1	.	TGCGCCAGCATGGTAGCGGGAGGGAATGAGCAGTTCTTC	CASMVAGGNEQFF
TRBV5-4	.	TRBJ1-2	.	TGTGCCAGCAGCTTGGGTAGGGACCGATTCTATGGCTACACCTTC	CASSLGRDRFYGYTF
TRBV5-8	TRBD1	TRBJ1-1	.	TGTGCCAGCAGCCTAACCCTAGGACAGGGGCGAACTGAAGCTTTCTTT	CASSLTLGQGRTEAFF
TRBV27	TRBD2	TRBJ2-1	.	TGTGCCAGCAGTTCAGCCGGGACTAGCAATGAGCAGTTCTTC	CASSSAGTSNEQFF
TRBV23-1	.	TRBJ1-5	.	TGCGCCAGCAGTCAATCAGGATATTATAGCAATCAGCCCCAGCATTTT	CASSQSGYYSNQPQHF
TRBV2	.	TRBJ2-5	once	TGTGCCAGCAGTGTCCGGGGGGAGACCCAGTACTTC	CASSVRGETQYF
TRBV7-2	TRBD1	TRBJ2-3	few	TGTGCCAGCAGCCCCGGACCGGGACAGGGGACAGATACGCAGTATTTT	CASSPGPGQGTDTQYF
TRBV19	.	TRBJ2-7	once	TGTGCCAGTAGTTCCCCTGGGGGTGGAGCTTCGCAGCAGTACTTC	CASSSPGGGASQQYF
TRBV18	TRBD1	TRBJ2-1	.	TGTGCCAGCTCAGAACAGGGGGCCTTATACAATGAGCAGTTCTTC	CASSEQGALYNEQFF
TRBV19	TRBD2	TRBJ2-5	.	TGTGCCAGTAGTGCCCTAGCGGGAGGCCCCCAAGAGACCCAGTACTTC	CASSALAGGPQETQYF
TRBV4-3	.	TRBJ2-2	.	TGCGCCAGCAGCCAAGATTTGGTGGTCACCGGGGAGCTGTTTTTT	CASSQDLVVTGELFF
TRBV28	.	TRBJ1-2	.	TGTGCCAGCAGTAACCGGGACCCTAACTATGGCTACACCTTC	CASSNRDPNYGYTF
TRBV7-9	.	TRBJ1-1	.	TGTGCCAGCAGCTTAGTAGGGCAGCTATCTGAAGCTTTCTTT	CASSLVGQLSEAFF
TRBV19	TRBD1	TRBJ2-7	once	TGTGCCAGTAGTATAGTGGCCTCGTCCGGGACAGACTTCTACGAGCAGTACTTC	CASSIVASSGTDFYEQYF
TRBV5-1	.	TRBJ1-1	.	TGCGCCAGCAGCTTGACAGTGAACACTGAAGCTTTCTTT	CASSLTVNTEAFF
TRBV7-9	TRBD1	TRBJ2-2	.	TGTGCCAGCAGCTCGGGACAGCCCATAGAAACCGGGGAGCTGTTTTTT	CASSSGQPIETGELFF
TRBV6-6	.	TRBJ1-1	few	TGTGCCAGCAGTTACTCGACAGCGAGGGAAGCTTTCTTT	CASSYSTAREAFF
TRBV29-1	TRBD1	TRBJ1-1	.	TGCAGCGTTGAGCCTCGACAGGGAGGCCTCATGAACACTGAAGCTTTCTTT	CSVEPRQGGLMNTEAFF
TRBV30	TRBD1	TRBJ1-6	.	TGTGCCTGGAGTGTGGGGACAGCTTATTCACCCCTCCACTTT	CAWSVGTAYSPLHF
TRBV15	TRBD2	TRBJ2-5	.	TGTGCCACCAGCAGAGAGGGGGGGGAGGCCCAGTACTTC	CATSREGGEAQYF
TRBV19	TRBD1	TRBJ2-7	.	TGTGCCAGTAGTATTCTTCGACAGGGAACCCACACATACTACGAGCAGTACTTC	CASSILRQGTHTYYEQYF
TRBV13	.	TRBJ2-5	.	TGTGCCAGCAGCTCACAGGGTTGGCGGGCAGGGATGACCCAGTACTTC	CASSSQGWRAGMTQYF
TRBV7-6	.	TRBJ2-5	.	TGTGCCAGCAGCTTAGGCGTAGGACAAAGAGAGACCCAGTACTTC	CASSLGVGQRETQYF
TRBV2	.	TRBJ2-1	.	TGTGCCAGCAGTGAACAGGGGATGAATGAGCAGTTCTTC	CASSEQGMNEQFF
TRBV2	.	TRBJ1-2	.	TGTGCCAGCAGTGAGACGGATAACTATGGCTACACCTTC	CASSETDNYGYTF
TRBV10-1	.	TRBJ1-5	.	TGCGCCAGCTTACAGGATCCGCCCCAGCATTTT	CASLQDPPQHF
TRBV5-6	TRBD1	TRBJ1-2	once	TGTGCCAGCAGTCGCGGACAGGGCGGTTGGGCCTATGGCCACACCTTC	CASSRGQGGWAYGHTF
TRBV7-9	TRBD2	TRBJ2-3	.	TGTGCCAGCAGCTTAGGTGCGGGAGGGCTGGATACGCAGTATTTT	CASSLGAGGLDTQYF
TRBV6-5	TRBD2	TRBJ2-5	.	TGTGCCAGCAGTTACGGGACTAGCCGTCAAGAGACCCAGTACTTC	CASSYGTSRQETQYF
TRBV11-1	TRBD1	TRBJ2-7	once	TGTGCCAGCAGCCCCAGACAGGGCGGCGAGCAGTACTTC	CASSPRQGGEQYF
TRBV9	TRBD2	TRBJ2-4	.	TGTGCCAGCAGCGTAGTGGGGGGGGATAGCATTCAGTACTTC	CASSVVGGDSIQYF
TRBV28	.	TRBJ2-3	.	TGTGCCAGCAGTCCCCTTGAGGGAGGACGCACAGATACGCAGTATTTT	CASSPLEGGRTDTQYF
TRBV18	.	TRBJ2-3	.	TGTGCCAGCTCACAGGGCACAGATACGCAGTATTTT	CASSQGTDTQYF
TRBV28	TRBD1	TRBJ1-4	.	TGTGCCACCTACCAGGGGGCTGGAGAAAAACTGTTTTTT	CATYQGAGEKLFF
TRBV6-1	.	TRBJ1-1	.	TGTGCCAGCAGTCCAACAGGGCTGGGGACTGAAGCTTTCTTT	CASSPTGLGTEAFF
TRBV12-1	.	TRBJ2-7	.	TGTGCCAGCAGCTCTCCGGGACTAGACCCCCCTACCTCCTACGAGCAGTACTTC	CASSSPGLDPPTSYEQYF
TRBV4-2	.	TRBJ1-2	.	TGTGCCAGCAGCCAAGATTTGGGATCGGGTGTGGGCTATGGCTACACCTTC	CASSQDLGSGVGYGYTF
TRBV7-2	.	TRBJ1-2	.	TGTGCCAGCAGCTCCGGGAGGGGCCCCAACTATGGCTACACCTTC	CASSSGRGPNYGYTF
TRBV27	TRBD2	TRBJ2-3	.	TGTGCCAGCAGTTTATCCGTAAGAGCTAGCGGGAGTGGTGATACGCAGTATTTT	CASSLSVRASGSGDTQYF
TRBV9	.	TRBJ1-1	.	TGTGCCAGCAGCGGGACGAGTGGCACTGAAGCTTTCTTT	CASSGTSGTEAFF
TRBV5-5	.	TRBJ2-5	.	TGTGCCAGCAGCTTGAGTGTTGGTGAATATCCAGAGACCCAGTACTTC	CASSLSVGEYPETQYF
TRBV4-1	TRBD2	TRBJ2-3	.	TGCGCCAGCAGCCAAAGGTTAGGGGCGGGAGGGCCAGTAGATACGCAGTATTTT	CASSQRLGAGGPVDTQYF
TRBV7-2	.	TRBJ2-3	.	TGTGCCAGCAGCTTAGGGACAACTCGCACAGATACGCAGTATTTT	CASSLGTTRTDTQYF
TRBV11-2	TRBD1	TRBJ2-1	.	TGTGCCAGCAGACCGCCCGGGACAGCGCCTTACAATGAGCAGTTCTTC	CASRPPGTAPYNEQFF
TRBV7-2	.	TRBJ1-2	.	TGTGCCAGCAGCCCTGAGACAGTCCGGTCTAACTATGGCTACACCTTC	CASSPETVRSNYGYTF
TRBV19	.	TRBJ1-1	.	TGTGCCAGTAGTGCCGACCCCGGGCAGGGGCGGGCTGAAGCTTTCTTT	CASSADPGQGRAEAFF